Below, one T cell receptor beta chain is given with its context. Antigen specificity is unknown. TCRdb passed the reads through MiXCR, listing each CDR3 protein once. The data hold about 230,000 distinct CDR3 sequences, with roughly 22% observed a single time. This entry is derived from a study of T cell repertoires in cytomegalovirus infection. Whole-study context: In public TCR beta signatures, there were indications of both CMV infection and matching HLA type. Whole-study results and caveats: CMV carriers having the relevant HLA were flagged by cumulative public TCR beta family frequency.

Trimming removed 3 bases from V and 3 bases from J, with 11 bases in between. Germline V CDR1 and CDR2: LNHDA, SQIVND (reference sequence). This CDR3 contains 14 residues. The chain has TRBV19 and TRBJ1-1, with a weak D call TRBD1 (5 bases). The sequencing input was CD8+ T cells from PBMCs. This clonotype was sampled from a human donor in good health (CMV status not recorded). Some clones in this sample may be carry-over from other donors' samples. The CDR3 coding sequence is TGTGCCAGTAGTATTTGGTCGGGGGACACTGAAGCTTTCTTT. Encoded protein: CASSIWSGDTEAFF.